This TCR beta chain stems from a study of OX40 agonist ivuxolimab in advanced cancers. Describing the broader study: The costimulatory receptor OX40 (CD134) was targeted by ivuxolimab, a fully human IgG2 agonistic monoclonal antibody. Intravenous ivuxolimab was administered to patients every 2 weeks at six dose levels: 0.01, 0.1, 0.3, 1.5, 3 and 10 mg/kg. Of the 50 or so patients in dose escalation, about 20 had hepatocellular carcinoma, some 15 had melanoma, 9 had renal cell carcinoma and 9 had head and neck cancer. The dose-escalation cohort was almost 85% male with a mean age of about 65 years, ranging from roughly 23 to 85. Prior anti-PD-1, anti-PD-L1 or anti-CTLA-4 therapy was permitted, and approximately 42% of dose-escalation patients had received checkpoint inhibitors. Partial responses occurred in three dose-escalation patients, of whom one had hepatocellular carcinoma and two had cutaneous melanoma. Peripheral TCRbeta sequencing was intended to test whether TCR sequence diversity was altered and clonal T-cell expansion was caused by ivuxolimab. The paper covers the monotherapy dose-escalation part of the phase I ivuxolimab trial, which included N ≈ 50 patients.

Overall study outcomes, separate from this receptor: Partial responders in the 0.1-3.0 mg/kg groups had among the lowest normalized peripheral clonal expansion, especially among CD8+ T cells. Which antigens the clonally expanded peripheral T cells were specific for was not determined. After ivuxolimab, more expanded clones were found on average in CD8+ T cells than in CD4+ T cells. Low levels of normalized T-cell clonal expansion were also seen in some patients who did not respond. At doses of 0.1 to 3.0 mg/kg, clonal expansion of both CD4+ and CD8+ blood T cells was observed from baseline to week 6.

Trimming costs V 5 bases and J 1 base, and their ends lie 7 bases apart. Taken from cysteine to phenylalanine, the CDR3 has 13 residues. The only DNA kept is the CDR3, 39 bases in frame from the first base. CDR1 and CDR2 were assigned from the germline V gene (reference sequence) as SEHNR and FQNEAQ. Remarks on this clone: Its cognate antigen has yet to be identified. Per-base qualities were not stored, and no clone one base away is much larger.

For sequencing of the TCRbeta CDR3 region, genomic DNA was extracted from the sorted cells. TCRbeta CDR3 regions were sequenced using the immunoSEQ Assay. Sourced from immuneACCESS, this table was stored by TCRdb with only in-frame sequences that have V and J called. A share of the clones is absent; for the studies checked, an unresolved V gene accounts for under half, and the remainder has no known explanation. Counted in this sample were 70,000 to 90,000 clones; around 84% of them appeared once. Together, the top ten hold under 8% of the sample. Patients with autoimmune disease history or receiving systemic immunosuppression were excluded from the trial. Peripheral blood for TCR sequencing was collected from all dose cohorts at baseline, on cycle 4 day 1, and on cycle 7 day 1. Samples came from an open-label, multicenter, first-in-human phase I dose-escalation trial of ivuxolimab. The trial enrolled adults with locally advanced or metastatic head and neck squamous cell, hepatocellular, melanoma or renal cell carcinoma. CD4+ and CD8+ T cells were sorted separately from peripheral blood before TCR sequencing.

The chain uses TRBV7-9 and TRBJ2-3, with the D segment identity uncertain. The sequenced sample was CD4+ or CD8+ T cells sorted from blood, obtained in a trial of the OX40 agonist ivuxolimab. The clonotype comes from an adult with an advanced solid tumor such as melanoma, head and neck, liver or kidney cancer. CDR3 reads: CASSTTGTDTQYF. The nucleotides are TGTGCCAGCAGCACAACAGGCACAGATACGCAGTATTTT. The variable domain in full, with residues beyond the CDR3 obtained from the reference TRBV7-9 and TRBJ2-3 genes, is DTGVSQNPRHKITKRGQNVTFRCDPISEHNRLYWYRQTLGQGPEFLTYFQNEAQLEKSRLLSDRFSAERPKGSFSTLEIQRTEQGDSAMYLCASSTTGTDTQYFGPGTRLTVL.